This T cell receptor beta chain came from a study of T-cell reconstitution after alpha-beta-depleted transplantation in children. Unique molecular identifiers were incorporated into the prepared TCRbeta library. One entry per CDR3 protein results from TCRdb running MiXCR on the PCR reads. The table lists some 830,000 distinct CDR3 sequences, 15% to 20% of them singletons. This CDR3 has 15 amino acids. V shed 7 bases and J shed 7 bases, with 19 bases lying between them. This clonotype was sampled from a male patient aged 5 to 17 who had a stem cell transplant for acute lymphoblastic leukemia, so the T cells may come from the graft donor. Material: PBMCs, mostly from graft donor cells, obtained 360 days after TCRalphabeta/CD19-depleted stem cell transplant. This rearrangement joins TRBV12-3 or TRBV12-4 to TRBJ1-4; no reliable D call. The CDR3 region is CASTLAWTGGEKLFF. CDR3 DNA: TGTGCCAGCACTCTGGCATGGACGGGTGGTGAAAAACTGTTTTTT.